The present TCR beta chain was sequenced within a study of read filtering for tumor transcriptome and immune sequencing. On the study more broadly: Mean patient age was roughly 66 years, range 47 to 80; approximately 18 male, over twelve female. After DNase treatment, RNA was made into whole-transcriptome libraries.

Regarding the study as a whole: Sorted CD138-negative bone marrow cells were not purified T cells.

The table lists this clonotype with many counts. The antigen is undetermined. This library used approximately 0.4 ug RNA and molecular barcoded adaptors spanning alpha/delta and beta/gamma chains. MiXCR, run by TCRdb on the reads, gives a single entry per CDR3 protein. The sample lists around 20,000 distinct CDR3 sequences; approximately 20% were seen once. In germline, CDR1 is ENHRY, CDR2 SYGVKD. V shed 0 bases and J 7 bases; nucleotides not matched to a gene: 5. The CDR3 length is 15 residues. The sequencing input was a population of CD138-negative cells sorted from bone marrow. The TCR sequence derives from a donor at least 40 years old with multiple myeloma. The chain recombines TRBV10-3 with TRBJ2-1; 8 nucleotides line up with TRBD2. In nucleotides, the CDR3 is TGTGCCATCAGTGAGTCCGGGACTAGGGTGAATGAGCAGTTCTTC. It yields the protein CAISESGTRVNEQFF.